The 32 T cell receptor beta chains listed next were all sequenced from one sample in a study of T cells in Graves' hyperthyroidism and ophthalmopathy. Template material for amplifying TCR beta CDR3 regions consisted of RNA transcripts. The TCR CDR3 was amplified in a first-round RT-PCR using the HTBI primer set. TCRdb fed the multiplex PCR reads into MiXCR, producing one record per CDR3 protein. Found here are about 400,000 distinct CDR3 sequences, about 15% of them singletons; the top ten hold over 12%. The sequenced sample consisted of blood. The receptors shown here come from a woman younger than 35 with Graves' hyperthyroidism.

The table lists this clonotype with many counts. The CDR3 loop is CASRRATGGEAFF. DNA of the CDR3: TGTGCCAGCAGACGGGCGACAGGGGGCGAAGCTTTCTTT. V and J are TRBV5-8 and TRBJ1-1, with 10 bases matching TRBD1. Germline assignment: CDR1 SGHTS and CDR2 YDEGEE. The CDR3 length is 13 residues. V lost 5 bases and J lost 8; bases outside the gene matches: 6.

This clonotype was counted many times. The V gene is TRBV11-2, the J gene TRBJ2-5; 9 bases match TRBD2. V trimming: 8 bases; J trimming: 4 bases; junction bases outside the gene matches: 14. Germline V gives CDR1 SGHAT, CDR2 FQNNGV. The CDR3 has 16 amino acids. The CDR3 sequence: CASLLSWRGGRETQYF. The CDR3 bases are TGTGCCAGCCTTCTTAGTTGGCGGGGGGGCCGAGAGACCCAGTACTTC.

The CDR3 sequence is CASSPRGTVYNEQFF. The CDR3 nucleotides read TGTGCCAGTAGTCCCCGAGGGACAGTCTACAATGAGCAGTTCTTC. V and J are TRBV19 and TRBJ2-1; 7 bases are a match to TRBD1. The J segment lost 3 bases and the V segment lost 5 bases, leaving 7 bases of the junction unmatched. The CDR3 totals 15 residues. Per germline, CDR1 LNHDA and CDR2 SQIVND (reference sequence).

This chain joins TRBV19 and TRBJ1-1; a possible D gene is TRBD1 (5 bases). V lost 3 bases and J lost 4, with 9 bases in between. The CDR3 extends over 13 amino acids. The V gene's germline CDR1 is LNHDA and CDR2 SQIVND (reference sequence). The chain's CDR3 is CASSMKRGTEAFF. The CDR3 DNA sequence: TGTGCCAGTAGTATGAAAAGGGGCACTGAAGCTTTCTTT.

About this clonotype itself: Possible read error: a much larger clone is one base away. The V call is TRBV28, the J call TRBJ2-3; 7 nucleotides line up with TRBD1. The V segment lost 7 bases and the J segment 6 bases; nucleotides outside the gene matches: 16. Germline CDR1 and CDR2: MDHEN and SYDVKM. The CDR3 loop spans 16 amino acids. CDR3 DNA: TGTGCCAGCATCAACCAGGGGGACAGTAGTCTGGATACGCAGTATTTT. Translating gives CASINQGDSSLDTQYF.

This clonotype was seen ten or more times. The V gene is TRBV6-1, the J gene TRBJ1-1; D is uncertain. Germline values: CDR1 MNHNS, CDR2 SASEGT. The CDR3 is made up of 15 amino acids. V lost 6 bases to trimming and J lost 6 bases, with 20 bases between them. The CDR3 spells CASSTRGVRLAEAFF. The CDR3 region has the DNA TGTGCCAGCAGCACACGCGGGGTAAGGTTGGCTGAAGCTTTCTTT.

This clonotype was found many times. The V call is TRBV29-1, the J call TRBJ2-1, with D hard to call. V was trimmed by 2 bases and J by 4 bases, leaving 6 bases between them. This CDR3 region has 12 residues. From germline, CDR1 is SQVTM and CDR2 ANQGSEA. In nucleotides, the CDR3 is TGCAGCGTTGAACTGGAGTACAATGAGCAGTTCTTC. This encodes CSVELEYNEQFF.

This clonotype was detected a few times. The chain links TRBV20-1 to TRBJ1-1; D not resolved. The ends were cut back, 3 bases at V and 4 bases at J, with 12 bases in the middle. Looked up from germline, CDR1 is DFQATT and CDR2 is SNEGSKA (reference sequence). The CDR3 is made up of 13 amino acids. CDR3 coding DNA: TGCAGTGCTAGTGTCTGGGGAAGCACTGAAGCTTTCTTT. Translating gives CSASVWGSTEAFF.

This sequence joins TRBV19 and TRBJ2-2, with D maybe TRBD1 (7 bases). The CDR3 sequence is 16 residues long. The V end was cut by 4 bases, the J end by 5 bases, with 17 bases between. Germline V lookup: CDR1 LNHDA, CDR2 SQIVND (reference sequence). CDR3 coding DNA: TGTGCCAGTAGTAGTCCCAGGGGGGCATGGACCGGGGAGCTGTTTTTT. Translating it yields CASSSPRGAWTGELFF.

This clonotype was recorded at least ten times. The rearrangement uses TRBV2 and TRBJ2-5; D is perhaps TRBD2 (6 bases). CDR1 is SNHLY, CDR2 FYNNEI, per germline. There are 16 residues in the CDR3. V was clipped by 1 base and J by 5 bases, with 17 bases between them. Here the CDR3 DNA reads TGTGCCAGCAGTGAAGGCCGCCAGGGAGGAGGGGAGACCCAGTACTTC. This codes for CASSEGRQGGGETQYF.

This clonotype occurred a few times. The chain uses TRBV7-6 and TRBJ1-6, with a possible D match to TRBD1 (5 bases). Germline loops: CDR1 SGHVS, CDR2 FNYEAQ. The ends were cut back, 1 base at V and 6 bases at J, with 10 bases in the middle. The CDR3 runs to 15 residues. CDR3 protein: CASSLVQGPNSPLHF. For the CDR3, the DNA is TGTGCCAGCAGCTTAGTCCAGGGACCTAATTCACCCCTCCACTTT.

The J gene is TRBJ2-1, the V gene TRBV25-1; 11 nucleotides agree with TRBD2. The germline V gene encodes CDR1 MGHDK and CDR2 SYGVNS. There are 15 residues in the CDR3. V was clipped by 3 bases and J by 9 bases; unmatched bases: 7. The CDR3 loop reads CASSDLAGGAGEQFF. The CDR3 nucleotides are TGTGCCAGCAGTGATTTAGCGGGAGGGGCTGGTGAGCAGTTCTTC. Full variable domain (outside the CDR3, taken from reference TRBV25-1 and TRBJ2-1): EADIYQTPRYLVIGTGKKITLECSQTMGHDKMYWYQQDPGMELHLIHYSYGVNSTEKGDLSSESTVSRIRTEHFPLTLESARPSHTSQYLCASSDLAGGAGEQFFGPGTRLTVL.

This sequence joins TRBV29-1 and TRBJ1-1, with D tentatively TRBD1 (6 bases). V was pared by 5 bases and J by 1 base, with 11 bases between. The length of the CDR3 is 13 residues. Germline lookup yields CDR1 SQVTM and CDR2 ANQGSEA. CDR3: CSVRGPENTEAFF. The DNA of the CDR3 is TGCAGCGTTCGGGGGCCAGAGAACACTGAAGCTTTCTTT.

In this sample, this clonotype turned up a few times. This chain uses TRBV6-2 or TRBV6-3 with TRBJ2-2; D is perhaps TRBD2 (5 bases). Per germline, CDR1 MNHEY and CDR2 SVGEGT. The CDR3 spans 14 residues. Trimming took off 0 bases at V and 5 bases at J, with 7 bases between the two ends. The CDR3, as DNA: TGTGCCAGCAGTTACTCGACTAATACCGGGGAGCTGTTTTTT. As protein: CASSYSTNTGELFF.

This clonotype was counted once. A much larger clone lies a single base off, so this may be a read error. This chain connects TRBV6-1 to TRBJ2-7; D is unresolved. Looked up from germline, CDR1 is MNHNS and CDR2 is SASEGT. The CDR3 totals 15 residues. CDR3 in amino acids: CVSSAGRLSSYEQYF. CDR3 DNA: TGTGTCAGCAGCGCCGGTAGGTTAAGCTCCTACGAGCAGTACTTC.

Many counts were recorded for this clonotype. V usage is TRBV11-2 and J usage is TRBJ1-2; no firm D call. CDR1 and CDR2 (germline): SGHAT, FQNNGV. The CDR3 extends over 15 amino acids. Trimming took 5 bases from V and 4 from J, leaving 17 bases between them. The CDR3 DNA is TGTGCCAGCAGCCCACCGCCGTGGAGGAGCTATGGCTACACCTTC. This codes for CASSPPPWRSYGYTF.

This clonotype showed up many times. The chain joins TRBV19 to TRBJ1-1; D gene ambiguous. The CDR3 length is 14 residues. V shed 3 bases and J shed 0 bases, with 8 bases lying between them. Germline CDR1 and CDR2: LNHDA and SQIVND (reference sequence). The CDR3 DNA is TGTGCCAGTAGTATCGCATGGCTGAACACTGAAGCTTTCTTT. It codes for CASSIAWLNTEAFF. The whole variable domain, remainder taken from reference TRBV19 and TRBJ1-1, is DGGITQSPKYLFRKEGQNVTLSCEQNLNHDAMYWYRQDPGQGLRLIYYSQIVNDFQKGDIAEGYSVSREKKESFPLTVTSAQKNPTAFYLCASSIAWLNTEAFFGQGTRLTVV.

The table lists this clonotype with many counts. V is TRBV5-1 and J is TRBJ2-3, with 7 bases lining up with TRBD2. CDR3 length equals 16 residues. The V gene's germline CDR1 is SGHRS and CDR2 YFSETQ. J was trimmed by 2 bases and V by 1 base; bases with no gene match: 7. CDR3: CASSLTPTSVTDTQYF. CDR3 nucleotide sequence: TGCGCCAGCAGCTTGACACCAACTAGCGTCACAGATACGCAGTATTTT.

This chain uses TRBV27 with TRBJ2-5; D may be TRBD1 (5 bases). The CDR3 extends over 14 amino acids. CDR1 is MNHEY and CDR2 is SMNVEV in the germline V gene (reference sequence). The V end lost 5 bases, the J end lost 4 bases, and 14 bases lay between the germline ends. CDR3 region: CASSQAGILETQYF. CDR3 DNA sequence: TGTGCCAGCAGTCAAGCAGGGATTCTAGAGACCCAGTACTTC.

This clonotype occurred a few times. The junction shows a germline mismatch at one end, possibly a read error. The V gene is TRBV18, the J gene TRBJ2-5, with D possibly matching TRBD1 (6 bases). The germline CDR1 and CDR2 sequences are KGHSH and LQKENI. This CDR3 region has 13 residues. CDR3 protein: CASSPKGEETRYF. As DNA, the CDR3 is TGTGCCAGCTCACCAAAGGGGGAAGAGACCCGGTACTTC.

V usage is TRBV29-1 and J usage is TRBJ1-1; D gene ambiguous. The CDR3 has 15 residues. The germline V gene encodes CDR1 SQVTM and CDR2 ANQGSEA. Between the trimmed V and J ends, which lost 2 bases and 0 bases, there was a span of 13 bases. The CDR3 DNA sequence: TGCAGCGTTGAACGCCACGGCGGTATGAACACTGAAGCTTTCTTT. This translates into CSVERHGGMNTEAFF.

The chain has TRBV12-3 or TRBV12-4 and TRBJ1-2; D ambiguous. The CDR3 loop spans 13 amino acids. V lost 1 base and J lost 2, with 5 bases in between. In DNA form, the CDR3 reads TGTGCCAGCAGTTTAGGGAAAAACTATGGCTACACCTTC. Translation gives CASSLGKNYGYTF.

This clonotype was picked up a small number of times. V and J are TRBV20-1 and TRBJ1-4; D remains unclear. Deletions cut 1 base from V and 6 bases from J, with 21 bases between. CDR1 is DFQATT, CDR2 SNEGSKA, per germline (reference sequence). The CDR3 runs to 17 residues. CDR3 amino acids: CSARGVSQRLGHEKLFF. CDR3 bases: TGCAGTGCTAGAGGGGTTTCGCAGCGCCTAGGGCATGAAAAACTGTTTTTT.

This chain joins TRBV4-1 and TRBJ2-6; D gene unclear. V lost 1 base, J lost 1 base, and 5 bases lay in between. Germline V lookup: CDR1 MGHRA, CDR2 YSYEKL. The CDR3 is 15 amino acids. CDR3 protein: CASSQVGSGANVLTF. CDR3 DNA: TGCGCCAGCAGCCAAGTGGGATCTGGGGCCAACGTCCTGACTTTC.

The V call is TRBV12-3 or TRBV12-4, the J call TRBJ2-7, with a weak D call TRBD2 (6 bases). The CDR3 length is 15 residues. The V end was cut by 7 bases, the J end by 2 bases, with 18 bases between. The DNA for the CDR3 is TGTGCCAGCACCCCGGACGCGGAGGGGCCCTACGAGCAGTACTTC. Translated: CASTPDAEGPYEQYF.

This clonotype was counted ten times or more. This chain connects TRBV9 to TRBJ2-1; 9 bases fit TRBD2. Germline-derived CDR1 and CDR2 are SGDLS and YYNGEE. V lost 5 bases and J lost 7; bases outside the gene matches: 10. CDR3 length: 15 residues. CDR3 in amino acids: CASSSSGVVPNEQFF. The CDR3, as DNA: TGTGCCAGCAGTTCTAGCGGGGTGGTTCCAAATGAGCAGTTCTTC.

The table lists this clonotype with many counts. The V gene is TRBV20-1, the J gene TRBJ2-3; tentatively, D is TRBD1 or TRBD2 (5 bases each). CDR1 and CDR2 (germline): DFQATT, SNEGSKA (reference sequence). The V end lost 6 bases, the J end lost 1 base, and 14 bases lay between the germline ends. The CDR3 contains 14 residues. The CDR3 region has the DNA TGCAGTGCCAAATGGGACGGCGGCACAGATACGCAGTATTTT. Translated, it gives CSAKWDGGTDTQYF.

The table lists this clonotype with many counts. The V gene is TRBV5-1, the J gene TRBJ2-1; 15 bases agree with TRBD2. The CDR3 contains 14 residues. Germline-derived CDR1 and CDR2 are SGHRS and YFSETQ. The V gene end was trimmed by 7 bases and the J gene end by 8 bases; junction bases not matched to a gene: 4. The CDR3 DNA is TGCGCCAGCGGACTAGCGGGAGGGCCCTATGAGCAGTTCTTC. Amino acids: CASGLAGGPYEQFF.

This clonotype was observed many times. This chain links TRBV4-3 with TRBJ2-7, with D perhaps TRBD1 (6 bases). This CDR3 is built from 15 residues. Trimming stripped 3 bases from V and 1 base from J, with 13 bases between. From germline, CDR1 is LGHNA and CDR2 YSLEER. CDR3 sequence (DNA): TGCGCCAGCAGCCAGTACCGGGACATTTCCTACGAGCAGTACTTC. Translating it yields CASSQYRDISYEQYF.

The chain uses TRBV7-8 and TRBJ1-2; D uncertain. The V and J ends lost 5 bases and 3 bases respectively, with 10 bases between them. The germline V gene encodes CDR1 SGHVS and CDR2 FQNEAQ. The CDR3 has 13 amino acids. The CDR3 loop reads CASSLSPDYGYTF. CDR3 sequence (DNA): TGTGCCAGCAGCCTTAGCCCGGACTATGGCTACACCTTC.

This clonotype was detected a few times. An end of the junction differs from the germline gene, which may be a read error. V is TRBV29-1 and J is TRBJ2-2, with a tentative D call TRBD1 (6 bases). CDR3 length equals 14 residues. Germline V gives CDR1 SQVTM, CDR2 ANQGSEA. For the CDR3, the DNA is TGCAGCGTTGATCCAGGGGTGAACACCGGGGAGCTGCTTTTT. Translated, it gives CSVDPGVNTGELLF.

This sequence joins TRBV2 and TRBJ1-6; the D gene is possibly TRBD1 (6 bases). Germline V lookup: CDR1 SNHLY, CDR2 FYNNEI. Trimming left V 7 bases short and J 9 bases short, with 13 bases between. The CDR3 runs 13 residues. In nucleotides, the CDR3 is TGTGCCAGCAATCGGGACATCATTTCACCCCTCCACTTT. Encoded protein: CASNRDIISPLHF.